This T cell receptor beta chain came from a study of Graves' ophthalmopathy and Graves' hyperthyroidism. Study-level points and caveats: For predicting ophthalmopathy progression, the model had about 66% sensitivity and 72.22% specificity.

In this cohort, patients with other autoimmune diseases, uncontrolled infections, pregnancy or lactation were excluded. The study amplified TCR beta CDR3 regions using RNA transcripts. RT-PCR was first run with HTBI primers, then multiplex PCR in a second round. Each CDR3 protein is one row after TCRdb ran MiXCR on the multiplex PCR reads. This table holds 400,000 or so distinct CDR3 sequences, about 18% found once. Germline V lookup: CDR1 MNHNS, CDR2 SASEGT. CDR3 length: 13 amino acids. Trimming at V came to 8 bases and at J to 0 bases, leaving 4 bases not matched to a gene. Details on this clonotype: What it binds is unknown.

This clonotype originated in an adult woman with stable Graves' hyperthyroidism. Input material: peripheral blood. This chain uses TRBV6-1 with TRBJ2-7, with 7 nucleotides matching TRBD1. This CDR3 is CASGTVSSYEQYF. DNA of the CDR3: TGTGCCAGCGGGACAGTATCCTCCTACGAGCAGTACTTC.